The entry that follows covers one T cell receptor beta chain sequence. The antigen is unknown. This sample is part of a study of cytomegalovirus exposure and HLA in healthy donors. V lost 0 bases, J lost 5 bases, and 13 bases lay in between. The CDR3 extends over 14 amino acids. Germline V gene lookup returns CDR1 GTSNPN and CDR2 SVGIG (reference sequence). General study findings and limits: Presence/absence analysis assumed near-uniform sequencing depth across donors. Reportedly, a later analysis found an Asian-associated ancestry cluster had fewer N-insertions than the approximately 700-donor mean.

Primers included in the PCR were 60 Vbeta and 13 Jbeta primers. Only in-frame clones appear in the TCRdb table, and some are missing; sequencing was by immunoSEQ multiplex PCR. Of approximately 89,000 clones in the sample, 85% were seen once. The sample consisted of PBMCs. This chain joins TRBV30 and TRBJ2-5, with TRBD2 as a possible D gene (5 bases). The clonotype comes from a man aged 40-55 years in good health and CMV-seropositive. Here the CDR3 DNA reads TGTGCCTGGAGTGTAGAGGGCATAAGGGAGACCCAGTACTTC. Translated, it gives CAWSVEGIRETQYF.